This T cell receptor (beta chain) was profiled in a study of blood T cell repertoires in COVID-19. Study as a whole: Samples representing acute and convalescent COVID-19 were sourced from the United States, Italy and Spain. T cells, B-cell-depleted T cells, or PBMCs supplied cDNA or gDNA.

CDR1 is LGHDT and CDR2 is YNNKEL in the germline V gene (reference sequence). V shed 5 bases and J 5 bases; nucleotides not matched to a gene: 7. The CDR3 runs to 15 residues. The authors' processing: Cell counts per sample came from amplifying reference gene primers. This table comes from immunoSEQ multiplex PCR, and its TCRdb copy is limited to in-frame clones, with some not included. From that table come the V and J calls and clone size; the DNA was used to work out D and trimming. The repertoire consists of 150,000 to 200,000 clones, with 80% occurring once and the leading ten covering around 6.9%. This clone was seen a handful of times.

This clonotype was obtained from a man between 60 and 75 years old with acute or convalescent COVID-19. The genes are TRBV3-1 (or the pseudogene TRBV3-2) and TRBJ2-2; 8 bases match TRBD1. Sequencing was performed on peripheral blood. The CDR3 here is CASSAGQGRTGELFF. The CDR3 region has the DNA TGTGCCAGCAGCGCAGGACAGGGAAGAACCGGGGAGCTGTTTTTT.